The following is a T cell receptor (beta chain) sequence with its context. In the original workflow: Scientists estimated how many nucleated cells there were by amplifying reference gene primers. Assay used: immunoSEQ multiplex PCR; TCRdb lists only in-frame clones, some missing. V, J and clone size derive from that table, while D and trimming were established from the DNA sequence. Of 250,000 to 300,000 clones in the sample, approximately 89% were seen once. This specimen belongs to a study of blood T cell repertoires in COVID-19. Study information: Nucleic acid was either cDNA or gDNA, and it came from T cells, B-cell-depleted T cells, or PBMCs.

The V gene's germline CDR1 is MDHEN and CDR2 SYDVKM. This CDR3 spans 15 amino acids. V was pared by 8 bases and J by 1 base, with 16 bases between. One Seattle source followed patients from active infection through their disease course. The receptor's source is a young woman with COVID-19, enrolled during active disease. Sequencing was done on a sample of peripheral blood. The gene calls are TRBV28 and TRBJ2-3; TRBD2 is a possible D gene (6 bases). The CDR3 protein is CASLGSGGRTDTQYF. CDR3 bases: TGTGCCAGCCTCGGATCAGGAGGGCGCACAGATACGCAGTATTTT.